Listed below are T cell receptor beta chains from one sample, sequenced in a study of T cells in Graves' hyperthyroidism and ophthalmopathy. From the multiplex PCR reads, TCRdb called clonotypes with MiXCR, one entry per CDR3 protein. The sample lists hundreds of thousands of distinct CDR3 sequences, approximately 15% occurring once. Sample: blood. The receptors stem from a woman between 40 and 55 years old with Graves' ophthalmopathy. Each CDR3 is given with its conserved first and last residue. A D gene is named only where the DNA matches it firmly. The size of a clone is reported for some rows only, either as once, few or many, or as a class for expanded clones.

V	J	size	D	CDR3	DNA
TRBV7-3	TRBJ2-3	many	-	CASSRLAPTDTQYF	TGTGCCAGCAGTAGATTAGCCCCCACAGATACGCAGTATTTT
TRBV5-1	TRBJ2-3	many	-	CASSFQAQGFTDTQYF	TGCGCCAGCAGCTTCCAAGCACAGGGTTTCACAGATACGCAGTATTTT
TRBV7-8	TRBJ2-5	many	-	CASSPPGNRAIQETQYF	TGTGCCAGCAGCCCACCCGGGAACAGAGCTATCCAAGAGACCCAGTACTTC
TRBV18	TRBJ2-5	many	-	CASSQLAETQYF	TGTGCCAGCTCACAATTAGCAGAGACCCAGTACTTC
TRBV25-1	TRBJ1-2	many	-	CASSDTTGANYGYTF	TGTGCCAGCAGTGATACAACAGGAGCTAACTATGGCTACACCTTC
TRBV2	TRBJ2-3	many	-	CASSGPSADTQYF	TGTGCCAGCAGTGGCCCTAGCGCAGATACGCAGTATTTT
TRBV3-1	TRBJ2-7	-	TRBD2	CASSQVGTSGRLYEQYF	TGTGCCAGCAGCCAAGTAGGGACTAGCGGTAGACTCTACGAGCAGTACTTC
TRBV2	TRBJ2-7	few	TRBD1	CASSEADRGSYEQYF	TGTGCCAGCAGTGAAGCGGACAGGGGGTCCTACGAGCAGTACTTC
TRBV6-2/TRBV6-3	TRBJ2-5	-	TRBD2	CASRISTSGGAWGETQYF	TGTGCCAGCAGAATATCAACTAGCGGGGGGGCCTGGGGAGAGACCCAGTACTTC
TRBV7-9	TRBJ2-2	-	-	CASSFSGSVTGELFF	TGTGCCAGCAGCTTTTCGGGATCGGTCACCGGGGAGCTGTTTTTT
TRBV20-1	TRBJ1-2	-	-	CSAIRVPWDGYTF	TGCAGTGCTATCAGGGTCCCATGGGATGGCTACACCTTC
TRBV28	TRBJ2-7	many	TRBD1	CASSLSPGTVRLTYEQYF	TGTGCCAGCAGTTTATCTCCCGGGACAGTCCGTCTAACCTACGAGCAGTACTTC
TRBV7-2	TRBJ1-4	many	-	CASSFYLDEKLFF	TGTGCCAGCAGCTTTTACCTTGATGAAAAACTGTTTTTT
TRBV5-1	TRBJ1-4	few	-	CASSWDGPGEKLFF	TGCGCCAGCAGCTGGGACGGCCCGGGTGAAAAACTGTTTTTT
TRBV6-5	TRBJ1-2	many	-	CASSYGGGNYGYTF	TGTGCCAGCAGTTACGGGGGCGGAAACTATGGCTACACCTTC
TRBV5-1	TRBJ2-3	many	-	CASSLGSLEDTQYF	TGCGCCAGCAGCTTGGGTTCCCTCGAAGATACGCAGTATTTT